These 9 T cell receptor beta chains originate from one sample sequenced in a study of cytomegalovirus exposure and HLA in healthy donors listed by TCRdb under 2017. Libraries came from the immunoSEQ multiplex PCR assay. For the multiplex PCR, a mixture combining 60 forward primers for TCR Vbeta segments and 13 reverse primers for TCR Jbeta segments was used. TCRdb mirrors the immuneACCESS table, restricted to in-frame sequences. Some clones are absent from its copies; in checked studies, under half trace to an unresolved V gene, and the reason for the others is unknown. For this sample there are 30,000 to 45,000 clones; roughly 76% appear just once. The ten biggest clones cover approximately 8.5% of the sample. The sequenced sample consisted of PBMCs. These receptors originate from a woman in her forties in good health and CMV-seronegative.

In its sample, this clone was seen once. The chain links TRBV27 to TRBJ1-2; 12 bases line up with TRBD1. The CDR3 length is 15 residues. Trimming removed 0 bases from V and 9 bases from J; junction bases left unmatched: 5. The germline gives CDR1 MNHEY, CDR2 SMNVEV (reference sequence). DNA of the CDR3: TGTGCCAGCAGTTTATCCGGGACAGGGGGCGTGAGCTACACCTTC. Protein sequence: CASSLSGTGGVSYTF.

The chain carries TRBV6-1 and TRBJ1-5, with D possibly TRBD1 on 6 matching bases. This CDR3 is built from 13 residues. V lost 6 bases to trimming and J lost 6 bases, with 12 bases between them. Germline loops: CDR1 MNHNS, CDR2 SASEGT. CDR3 bases: TGTGCCAGCAGCGGACAGTCACTTCAGCCCCAGCATTTT. Amino acids: CASSGQSLQPQHF.

This clone has just a few counts. V usage is TRBV5-6 and J usage is TRBJ1-1; TRBD1 agrees at 8 bases. CDR3 length equals 16 residues. In germline, CDR1 is SGHDT, CDR2 YYEEEE. Germline trimming cut 4 bases from V and 1 base from J; bases unmatched to any gene: 9. As DNA, the CDR3 is TGTGCCAGCAGCGTATGGAGCGGACAGGGGAACACTGAAGCTTTCTTT. Its translation: CASSVWSGQGNTEAFF.

V is TRBV2 and J is TRBJ1-3; 7 bases are shared with TRBD1. The germline V gene encodes CDR1 SNHLY and CDR2 FYNNEI. The CDR3 sequence is 16 residues long. The V and J ends lost 7 bases and 0 bases, in that order; junction bases with no gene match: 9. The CDR3 sequence: CASIPRTGGSGNTIYF. DNA of the CDR3: TGTGCCAGCATACCGAGGACAGGAGGCTCTGGAAACACCATATATTTT.

V usage is TRBV7-2 and J usage is TRBJ2-5; 7 bases match TRBD1. Near its end, the DNA agrees better with TRBJ2-7, so the J call may be wrong. The CDR3 is 15 residues long. From germline, CDR1 is SGHTA and CDR2 FQGNSA. CDR3 DNA: TGTGCCAGCAGCAACAGGGGAGTTTCGTCCTACGAGCAGTACTTC. The encoded protein is CASSNRGVSSYEQYF.

The J gene is TRBJ2-1, the V gene TRBV2, with D tentatively TRBD2 (6 bases). The V and J ends lost 3 bases and 0 bases respectively, with 9 bases between them. The CDR3 runs to 15 residues. Germline lookup yields CDR1 SNHLY and CDR2 FYNNEI. This CDR3 is CASSDDSGSYNEQFF. CDR3 nucleotide sequence: TGTGCCAGCAGTGACGATAGCGGCTCCTACAATGAGCAGTTCTTC.

The chain joins TRBV7-3 to TRBJ1-5; D perhaps matches TRBD1 (6 bases). With 1 base removed from V and 3 bases from J, the gap between germline ends came to 22 bases. Germline assignment: CDR1 SGHTA and CDR2 FQGTGA. There are 19 residues in the CDR3. The DNA of the CDR3 is TGTGCCAGCAGCTTAAAGGACGAGGGGAGGGGGACCTACAATCAGCCCCAGCATTTT. Translated: CASSLKDEGRGTYNQPQHF.

The chain carries TRBV18 and TRBJ2-3; 11 bases are shared with TRBD2. Germline CDR1 KGHSH, CDR2 LQKENI. Losses at the gene ends were 5 bases for V and 5 bases for J; bases not matched to a gene: 9. There are 16 residues in the CDR3. DNA for the CDR3: TGTGCCAGCTCATCCTTAGCGGGGGGGCATGGAGATACGCAGTATTTT. Translating gives CASSSLAGGHGDTQYF.

The chain is built from TRBV4-2 and TRBJ1-5, with a tentative D call TRBD1 (6 bases). Trimming removed 1 base at V and 4 bases at J, with 17 bases between. Germline lookup yields CDR1 LGHNA and CDR2 YNFKEQ. CDR3 size: 17 residues. CDR3 protein: CASSQGGLGDRNQPQHF. For the CDR3, the DNA is TGTGCCAGCAGCCAAGGAGGGTTGGGAGACAGGAATCAGCCCCAGCATTTT.